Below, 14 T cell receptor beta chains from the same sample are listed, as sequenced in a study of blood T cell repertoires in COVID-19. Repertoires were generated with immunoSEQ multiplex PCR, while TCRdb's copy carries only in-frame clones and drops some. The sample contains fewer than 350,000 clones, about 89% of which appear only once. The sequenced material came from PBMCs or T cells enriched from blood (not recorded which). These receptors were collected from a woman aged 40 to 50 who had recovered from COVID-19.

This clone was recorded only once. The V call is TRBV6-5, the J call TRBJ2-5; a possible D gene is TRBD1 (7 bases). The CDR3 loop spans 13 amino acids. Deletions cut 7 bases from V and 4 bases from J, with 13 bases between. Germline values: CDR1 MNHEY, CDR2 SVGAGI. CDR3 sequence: CASNFQGGETQYF. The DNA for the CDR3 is TGTGCCAGCAACTTTCAGGGGGGAGAGACCCAGTACTTC.

CDR3 nucleotide sequence: TGTGCCTGGAGTGTACTACTAGCGGAAGGCGAGCAGTACTTC. As protein: CAWSVLLAEGEQYF. The V call is TRBV30, the J call TRBJ2-7; 8 positions agree with TRBD2. Germline CDR1 is GTSNPN and CDR2 is SVGIG (reference sequence). The V segment lost 0 bases and the J segment 6 bases; nucleotides outside the gene matches: 7. This CDR3 spans 14 amino acids.

The CDR3 spells CASSVRVSGELFF. CDR3 DNA sequence: TGTGCCAGCAGTGTGAGGGTGTCCGGGGAGCTGTTTTTT. The chain carries TRBV2 and TRBJ2-2, with D possibly being TRBD2 (5 bases). Trimming took off 4 bases at V and 6 bases at J, with 9 bases between the two ends. This CDR3 contains 13 residues. Germline V lookup: CDR1 SNHLY, CDR2 FYNNEI.

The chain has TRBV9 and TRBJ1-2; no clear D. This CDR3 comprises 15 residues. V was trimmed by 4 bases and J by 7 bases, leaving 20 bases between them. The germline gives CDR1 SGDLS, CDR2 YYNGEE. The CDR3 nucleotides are TGTGCCAGCAGCCCCCAAGTTGAGGGTTCTAGTGGCTACACCTTC. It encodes CASSPQVEGSSGYTF.

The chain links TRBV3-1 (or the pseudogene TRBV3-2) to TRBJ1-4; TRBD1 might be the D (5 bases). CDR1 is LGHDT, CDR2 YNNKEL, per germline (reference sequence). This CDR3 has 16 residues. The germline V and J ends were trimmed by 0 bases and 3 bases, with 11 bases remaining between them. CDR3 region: CASSQEGRGPNEKLFF. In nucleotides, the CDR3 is TGTGCCAGCAGCCAAGAGGGTAGGGGCCCTAATGAAAAACTGTTTTTT.

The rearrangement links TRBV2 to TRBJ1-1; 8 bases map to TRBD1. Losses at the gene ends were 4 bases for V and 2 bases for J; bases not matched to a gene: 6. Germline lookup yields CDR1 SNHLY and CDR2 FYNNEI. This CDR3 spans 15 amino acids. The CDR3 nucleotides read TGTGCCAGCAGTGCAAAGGGACAGGACAACACTGAAGCTTTCTTT. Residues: CASSAKGQDNTEAFF.

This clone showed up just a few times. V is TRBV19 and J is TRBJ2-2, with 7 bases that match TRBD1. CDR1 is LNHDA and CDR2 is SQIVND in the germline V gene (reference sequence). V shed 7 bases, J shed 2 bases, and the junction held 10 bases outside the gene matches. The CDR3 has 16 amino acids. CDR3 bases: TGTGCCAGTACCACCTCGGGACAGACTAACACCGGGGAGCTGTTTTTT. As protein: CASTTSGQTNTGELFF.

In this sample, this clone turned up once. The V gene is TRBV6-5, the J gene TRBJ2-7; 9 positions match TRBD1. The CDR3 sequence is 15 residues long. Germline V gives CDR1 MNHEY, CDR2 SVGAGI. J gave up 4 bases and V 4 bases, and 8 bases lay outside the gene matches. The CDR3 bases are TGTGCCAGCAGTTTCCGACAGGGGGGTCAATACGAGCAGTACTTC. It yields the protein CASSFRQGGQYEQYF.

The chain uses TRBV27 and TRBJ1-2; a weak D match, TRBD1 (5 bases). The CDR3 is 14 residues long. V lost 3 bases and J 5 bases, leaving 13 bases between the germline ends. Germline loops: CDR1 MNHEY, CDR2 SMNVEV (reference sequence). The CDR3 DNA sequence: TGTGCCAGCAGTTTCCAGGGAGGACCTTATGGCTACACCTTC. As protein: CASSFQGGPYGYTF.

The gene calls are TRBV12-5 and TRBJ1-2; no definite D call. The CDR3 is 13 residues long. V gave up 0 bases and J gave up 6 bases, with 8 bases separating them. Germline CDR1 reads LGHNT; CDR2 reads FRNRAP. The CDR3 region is CASGLVEVNGYTF. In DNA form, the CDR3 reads TGTGCTAGTGGTTTGGTAGAGGTGAATGGCTACACCTTC.

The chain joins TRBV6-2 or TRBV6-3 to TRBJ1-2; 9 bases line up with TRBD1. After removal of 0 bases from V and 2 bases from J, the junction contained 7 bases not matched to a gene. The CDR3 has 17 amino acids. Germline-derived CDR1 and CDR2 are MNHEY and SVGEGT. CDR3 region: CASSYSQGASLNYGYTF. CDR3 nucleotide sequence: TGTGCCAGCAGTTACTCACAGGGGGCGTCCCTAAACTATGGCTACACCTTC.

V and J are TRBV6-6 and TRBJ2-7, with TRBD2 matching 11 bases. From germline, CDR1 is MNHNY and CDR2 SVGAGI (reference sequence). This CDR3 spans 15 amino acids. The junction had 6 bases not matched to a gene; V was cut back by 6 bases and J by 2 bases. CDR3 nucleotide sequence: TGTGCCAGCAGGAGCGGGACTAGCGGCGCCTACGAGCAGTACTTC. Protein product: CASRSGTSGAYEQYF.

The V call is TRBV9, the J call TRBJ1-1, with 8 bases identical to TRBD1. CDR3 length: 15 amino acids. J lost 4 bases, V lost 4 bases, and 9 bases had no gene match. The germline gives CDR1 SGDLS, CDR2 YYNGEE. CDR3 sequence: CASSLRGQAGTEAFF. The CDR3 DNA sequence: TGTGCCAGCAGCTTACGGGGACAGGCGGGCACTGAAGCTTTCTTT.

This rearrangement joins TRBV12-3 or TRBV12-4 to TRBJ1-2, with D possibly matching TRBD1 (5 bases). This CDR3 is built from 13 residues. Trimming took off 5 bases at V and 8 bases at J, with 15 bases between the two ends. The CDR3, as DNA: TGTGCCAGCAGTCACTCTACAGGAGAGGGCTACACCTTC. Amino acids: CASSHSTGEGYTF.